The text below deals with one T cell receptor beta chain. Its antigen is not known. Caucasian individuals from Russia who were healthy and aged roughly 6 to 95 acted as donors. PCR was performed a second time for roughly 7 to 12 cycles using a sample-barcoded 5' primer and a J-beta primer mix. The template-switch adaptor was a 5' adaptor with 12 random nucleotides. It tagged each cDNA molecule. MiXCR, run by TCRdb on the 5' RACE reads, gives a single entry per CDR3 protein. This table has approximately 690,000 distinct CDR3 sequences, under 70% appearing once. This sample was included in a study of blood T cells in healthy people across ages. Study observations and caveats: Per-million-T-cell TCR beta diversity fell roughly linearly with age. Compared with aged donors, long-lived donors showed fewer expanded clones, suggesting selection.

The CDR3 is 18 amino acids. Trimming cost V 5 bases and J 0 bases; bases outside gene matches: 13. Germline assignment: CDR1 SEHNR and CDR2 FQNEAQ (reference sequence). The genes are TRBV7-9 and TRBJ1-5, with 7 positions matching TRBD1. The TCR originated in a man aged 60-69 years in good health. The sample consisted of blood. DNA of the CDR3: TGTGCCAGCAGCGGCCGACAGGGCGACTCATATAGCAATCAGCCCCAGCATTTT. It yields the protein CASSGRQGDSYSNQPQHF. The full variable domain, rest sourced from reference TRBV7-9 and TRBJ1-5, is DTGVSQNPRHKITKRGQNVTFRCDPISEHNRLYWYRQTLGQGPEFLTYFQNEAQLEKSRLLSDRFSAERPKGSFSTLEIQRTEQGDSAMYLCASSGRQGDSYSNQPQHFGDGTRLSIL.